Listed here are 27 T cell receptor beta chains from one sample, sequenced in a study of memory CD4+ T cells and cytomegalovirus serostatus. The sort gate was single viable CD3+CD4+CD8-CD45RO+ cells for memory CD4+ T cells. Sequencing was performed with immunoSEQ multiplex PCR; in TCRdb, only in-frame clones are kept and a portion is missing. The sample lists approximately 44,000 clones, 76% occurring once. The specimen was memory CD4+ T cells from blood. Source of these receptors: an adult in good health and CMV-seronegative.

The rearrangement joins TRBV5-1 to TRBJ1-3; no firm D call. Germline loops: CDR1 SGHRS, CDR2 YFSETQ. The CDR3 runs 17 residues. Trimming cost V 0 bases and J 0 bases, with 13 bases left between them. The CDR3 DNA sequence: TGCGCCAGCAGCTTGGTTGGCAGAGGGTACTCTGGAAACACCATATATTTT. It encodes CASSLVGRGYSGNTIYF.

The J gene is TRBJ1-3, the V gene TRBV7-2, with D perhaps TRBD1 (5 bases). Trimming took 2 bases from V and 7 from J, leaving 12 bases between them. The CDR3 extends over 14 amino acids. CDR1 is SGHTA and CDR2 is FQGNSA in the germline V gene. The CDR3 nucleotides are TGTGCCAGCAGCTTATCGACAGCTAGTAACACCATATATTTT. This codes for CASSLSTASNTIYF.

The CDR3 loop is CASSFPLGGHTEAFF. The CDR3 coding sequence is TGTGCCAGCAGTTTCCCCCTCGGGGGACACACTGAAGCTTTCTTT. The chain joins TRBV28 to TRBJ1-1, with D possibly TRBD1 on 5 matching bases. CDR1 MDHEN and CDR2 SYDVKM come from the germline V gene. V was shortened by 3 bases and J by 3 bases, with 14 bases between the two germline ends. The CDR3 has 15 residues.

The CDR3, as DNA: TGCGCCAGCAGCGCGGGGGAAGCGGGAAGCGAGCAGTACTTC. Amino acid sequence: CASSAGEAGSEQYF. This chain links TRBV5-1 with TRBJ2-7, with 7 nucleotides matching TRBD2. Losses at the gene ends were 4 bases for V and 6 bases for J; bases not matched to a gene: 10. The CDR3 length is 14 residues. Germline-derived CDR1 and CDR2 are SGHRS and YFSETQ.

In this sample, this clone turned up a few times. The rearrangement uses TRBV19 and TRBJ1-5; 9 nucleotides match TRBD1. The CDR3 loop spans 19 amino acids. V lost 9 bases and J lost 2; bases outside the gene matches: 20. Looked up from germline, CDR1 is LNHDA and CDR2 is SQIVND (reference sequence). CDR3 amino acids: CASPRWEAQGAGCNQPQHF. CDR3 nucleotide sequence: TGTGCCAGCCCGAGGTGGGAAGCACAGGGGGCAGGTTGCAATCAGCCCCAGCATTTT.

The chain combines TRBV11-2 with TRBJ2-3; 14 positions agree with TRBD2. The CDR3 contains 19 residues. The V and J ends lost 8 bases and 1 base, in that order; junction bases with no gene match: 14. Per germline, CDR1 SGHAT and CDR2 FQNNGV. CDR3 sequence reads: CASARRGTSGSAGTDTQYF. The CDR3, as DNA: TGTGCCAGCGCAAGGAGGGGGACTAGCGGGAGCGCCGGCACAGATACGCAGTATTTT.

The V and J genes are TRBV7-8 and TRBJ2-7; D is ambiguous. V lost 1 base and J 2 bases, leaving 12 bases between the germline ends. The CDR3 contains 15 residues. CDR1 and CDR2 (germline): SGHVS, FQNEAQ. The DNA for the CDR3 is TGTGCCAGCAGCTTAGGGCGGCGAACCCCCTACGAGCAGTACTTC. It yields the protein CASSLGRRTPYEQYF.

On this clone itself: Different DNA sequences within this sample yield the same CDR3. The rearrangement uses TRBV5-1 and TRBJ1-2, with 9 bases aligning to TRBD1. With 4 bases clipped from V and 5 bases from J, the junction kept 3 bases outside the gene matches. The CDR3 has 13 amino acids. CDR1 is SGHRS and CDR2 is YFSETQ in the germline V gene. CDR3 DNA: TGCGCCAGCAGCCCTGGACAGGGGTATGGCTACACCTTC. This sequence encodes CASSPGQGYGYTF.

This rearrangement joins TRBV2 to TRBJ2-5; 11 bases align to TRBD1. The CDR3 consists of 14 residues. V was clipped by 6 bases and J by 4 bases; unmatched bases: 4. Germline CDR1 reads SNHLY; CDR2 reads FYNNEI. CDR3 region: CASSKDRGRETQYF. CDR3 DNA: TGTGCCAGCAGCAAGGACAGGGGGCGAGAGACCCAGTACTTC.

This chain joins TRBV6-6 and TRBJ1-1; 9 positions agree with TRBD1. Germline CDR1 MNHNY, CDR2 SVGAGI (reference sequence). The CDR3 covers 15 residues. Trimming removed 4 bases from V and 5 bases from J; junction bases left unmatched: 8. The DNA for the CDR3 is TGTGCCAGCAGTTCTCGACCGGGACAGGGAACTGAAGCTTTCTTT. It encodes CASSSRPGQGTEAFF.

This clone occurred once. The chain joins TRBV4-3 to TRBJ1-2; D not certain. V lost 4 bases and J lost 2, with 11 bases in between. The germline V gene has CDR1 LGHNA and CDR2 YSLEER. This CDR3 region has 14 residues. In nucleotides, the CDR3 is TGCGCCAGCAGCCGTCGGCGAGGGAACTATGGCTACACCTTC. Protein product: CASSRRRGNYGYTF.

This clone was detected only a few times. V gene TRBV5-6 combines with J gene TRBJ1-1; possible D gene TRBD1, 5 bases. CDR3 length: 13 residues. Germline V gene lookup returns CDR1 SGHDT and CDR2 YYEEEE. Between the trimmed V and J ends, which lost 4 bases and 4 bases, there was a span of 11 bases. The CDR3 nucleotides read TGTGCCAGCAGCCGTGATGGGGGCACTGAAGCTTTCTTT. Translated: CASSRDGGTEAFF.

CDR3 region: CASSLAGGPENEQFF. The CDR3 nucleotides read TGTGCCAGCAGCTTAGCGGGAGGGCCTGAGAATGAGCAGTTCTTC. The genes are TRBV11-1 and TRBJ2-1, with 7 bases identical to TRBD2. Trimming cost V 0 bases and J 7 bases; bases outside gene matches: 6. CDR3 length: 15 residues. Germline CDR1 SGHAT, CDR2 FQDESV (reference sequence).

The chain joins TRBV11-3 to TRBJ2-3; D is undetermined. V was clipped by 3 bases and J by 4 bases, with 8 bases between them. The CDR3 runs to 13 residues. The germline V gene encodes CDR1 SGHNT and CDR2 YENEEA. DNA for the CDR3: TGTGCCAGCAGCTTCTCGGATCCAGATACGCAGTATTTT. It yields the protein CASSFSDPDTQYF.

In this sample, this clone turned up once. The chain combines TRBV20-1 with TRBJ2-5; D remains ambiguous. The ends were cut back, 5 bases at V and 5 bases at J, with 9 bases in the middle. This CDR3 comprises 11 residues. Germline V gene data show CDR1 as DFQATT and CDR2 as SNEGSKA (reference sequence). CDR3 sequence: CSASTEETQYF. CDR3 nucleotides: TGCAGTGCTTCTACTGAGGAGACCCAGTACTTC.

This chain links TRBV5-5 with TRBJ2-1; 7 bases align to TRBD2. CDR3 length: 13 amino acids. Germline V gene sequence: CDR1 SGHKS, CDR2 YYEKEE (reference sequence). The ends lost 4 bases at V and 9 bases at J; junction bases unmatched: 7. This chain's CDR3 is CASSGLVMGEQFF. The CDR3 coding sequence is TGTGCCAGCAGCGGACTAGTAATGGGTGAGCAGTTCTTC.

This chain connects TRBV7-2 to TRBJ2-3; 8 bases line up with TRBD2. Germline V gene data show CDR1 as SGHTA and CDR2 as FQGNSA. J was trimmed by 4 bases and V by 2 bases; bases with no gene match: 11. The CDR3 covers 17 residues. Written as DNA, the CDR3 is TGTGCCAGCAGCTTAATGGCCGCGGCTAGCGGGTCAGATACGCAGTATTTT. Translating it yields CASSLMAAASGSDTQYF.

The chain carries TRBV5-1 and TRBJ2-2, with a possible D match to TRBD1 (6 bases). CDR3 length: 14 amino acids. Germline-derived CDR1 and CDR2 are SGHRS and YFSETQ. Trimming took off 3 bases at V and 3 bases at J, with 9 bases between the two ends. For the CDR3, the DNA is TGCGCCAGCAGCTGGAACAGGGACACCGGGGAGCTGTTTTTT. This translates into CASSWNRDTGELFF. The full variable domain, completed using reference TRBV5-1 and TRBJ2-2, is KAGVTQTPRYLIKTRGQQVTLSCSPISGHRSVSWYQQTPGQGLQFLFEYFSETQRNKGNFPGRFSGRQFSNSRSEMNVSTLELGDSALYLCASSWNRDTGELFFGEGSRLTVL.

CDR3 amino acids: CASSPGLAGVGQYF. The DNA for the CDR3 is TGTGCCAGCAGCCCGGGACTAGCGGGAGTAGGGCAGTACTTC. The chain couples TRBV5-6 to TRBJ2-7; 14 bases align to TRBD2. This CDR3 is built from 14 residues. The germline V gene encodes CDR1 SGHDT and CDR2 YYEEEE. J was trimmed by 9 bases and V by 4 bases; bases with no gene match: 6.

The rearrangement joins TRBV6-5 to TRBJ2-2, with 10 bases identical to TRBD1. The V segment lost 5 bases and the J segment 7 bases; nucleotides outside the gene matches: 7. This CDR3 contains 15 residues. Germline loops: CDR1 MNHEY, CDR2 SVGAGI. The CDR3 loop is CASSRGTGVIGELFF. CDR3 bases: TGTGCCAGCAGTAGAGGGACAGGGGTGATCGGGGAGCTGTTTTTT.

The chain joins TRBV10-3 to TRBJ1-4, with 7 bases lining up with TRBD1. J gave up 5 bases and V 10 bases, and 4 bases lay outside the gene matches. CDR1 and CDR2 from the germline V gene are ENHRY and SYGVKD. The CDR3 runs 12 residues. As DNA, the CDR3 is TGTGCCAAGGACAGGACCAATGAAAAACTGTTTTTT. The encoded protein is CAKDRTNEKLFF.

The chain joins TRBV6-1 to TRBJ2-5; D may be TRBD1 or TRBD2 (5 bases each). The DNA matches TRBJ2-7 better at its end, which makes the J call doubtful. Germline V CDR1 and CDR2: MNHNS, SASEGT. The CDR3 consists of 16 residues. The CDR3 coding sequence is TGTGCCAGCAGTGAAGTCGAGGGCAGGGCACCCTACGAGCAGTACTTC. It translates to CASSEVEGRAPYEQYF.

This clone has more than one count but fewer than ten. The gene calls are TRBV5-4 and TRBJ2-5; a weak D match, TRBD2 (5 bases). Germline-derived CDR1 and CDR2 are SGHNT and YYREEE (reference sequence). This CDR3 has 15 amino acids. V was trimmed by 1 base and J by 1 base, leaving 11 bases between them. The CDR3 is CASSLRVAGQETQYF. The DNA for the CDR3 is TGTGCCAGCAGCTTGCGGGTTGCGGGCCAAGAGACCCAGTACTTC.

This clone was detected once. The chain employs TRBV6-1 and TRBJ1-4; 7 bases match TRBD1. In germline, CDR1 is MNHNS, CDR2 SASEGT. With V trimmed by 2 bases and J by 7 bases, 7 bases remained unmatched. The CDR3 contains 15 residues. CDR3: CASSERGPGGEKLFF. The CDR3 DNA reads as TGTGCCAGCAGTGAACGGGGGCCAGGGGGTGAAAAACTGTTTTTT.

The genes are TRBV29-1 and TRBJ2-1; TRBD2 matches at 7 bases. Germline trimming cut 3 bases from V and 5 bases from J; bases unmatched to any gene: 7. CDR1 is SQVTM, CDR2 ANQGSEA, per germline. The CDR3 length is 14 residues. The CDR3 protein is CSVDTVAGDNEQFF. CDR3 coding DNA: TGCAGCGTTGACACGGTGGCGGGAGACAATGAGCAGTTCTTC.

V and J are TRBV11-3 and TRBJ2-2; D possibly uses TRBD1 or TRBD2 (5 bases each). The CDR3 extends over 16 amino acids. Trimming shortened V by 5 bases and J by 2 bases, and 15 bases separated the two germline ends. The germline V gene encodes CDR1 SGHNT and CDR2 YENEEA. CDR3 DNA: TGTGCCAGCAGCCCACTTGGGACGTTAAACACCGGGGAGCTGTTTTTT. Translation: CASSPLGTLNTGELFF. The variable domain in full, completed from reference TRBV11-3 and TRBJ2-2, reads EAGVVQSPRYKIIEKKQPVAFWCNPISGHNTLYWYLQNLGQGPELLIRYENEEAVDDSQLPKDRFSAERLKGVDSTLKIQPAELGDSAVYLCASSPLGTLNTGELFFGEGSRLTVL.

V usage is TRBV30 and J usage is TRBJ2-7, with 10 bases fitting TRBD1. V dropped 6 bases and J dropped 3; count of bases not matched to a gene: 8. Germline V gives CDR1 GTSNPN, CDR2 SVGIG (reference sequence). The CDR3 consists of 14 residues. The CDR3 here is CACRAGTGVYEQYF. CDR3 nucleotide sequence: TGTGCCTGTAGGGCGGGGACAGGGGTCTACGAGCAGTACTTC. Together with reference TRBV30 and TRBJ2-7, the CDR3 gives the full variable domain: SQTIHQWPATLVQPVGSPLSLECTVEGTSNPNLYWYRQAAGRGLQLLFYSVGIGQISSEVPQNLSASRPQDRQFILSSKKLLLSDSGFYLCACRAGTGVYEQYFGPGTRLTVT.